This entry lists 10 T cell receptor beta chains sequenced from one sample in a study of cytomegalovirus exposure and HLA in healthy donors. PCR primers comprised 60 Vbeta and 13 Jbeta primers. This table comes from immunoSEQ multiplex PCR, and its TCRdb copy is limited to in-frame clones, with some not included. The sample records around 130,000 clones, 75% to 80% being singletons. The specimen was PBMCs. Receptors were obtained from a woman aged 60 to 75 in good health and CMV-seronegative.

For this clone: A read error may account for a junction end that differs from germline. The J gene is TRBJ2-2, the V gene TRBV7-9; a weak D match, TRBD2 (7 bases). This CDR3 contains 15 residues. Germline values: CDR1 SEHNR, CDR2 FQNEAQ (reference sequence). Here the CDR3 DNA reads TGTTCCAGCAGCTCGCGGGGGCCTGGCACCGGGGAGCTGTTTTTT. It yields the protein CSSSSRGPGTGELFF.

This clone was seen a handful of times. The chain uses TRBV7-9 and TRBJ2-5; a possible D gene is TRBD1 (5 bases). The V gene's germline CDR1 is SEHNR and CDR2 FQNEAQ (reference sequence). V shed 4 bases and J shed 0 bases, with 9 bases lying between them. The CDR3 has 14 amino acids. The CDR3 protein is CASSSTGDQETQYF. In nucleotides, the CDR3 is TGTGCCAGCAGCTCAACAGGAGACCAAGAGACCCAGTACTTC.

The rearrangement joins TRBV29-1 to TRBJ1-1; weak D call: TRBD1 (5 bases). Germline V gene sequence: CDR1 SQVTM, CDR2 ANQGSEA. The CDR3 totals 13 residues. Trimming pared 6 bases from V and 1 base from J, leaving 12 bases between. The CDR3 spells CSVAFTGNTEAFF. CDR3 nucleotides: TGCAGCGTGGCCTTCACAGGGAACACTGAAGCTTTCTTT.

The chain recombines TRBV10-2 with TRBJ2-5; a possible D gene is TRBD1 (6 bases). V was pared by 6 bases and J by 5 bases, with 13 bases between. Germline CDR1 reads WSHSY; CDR2 reads SAAADI. This CDR3 has 13 residues. The CDR3 nucleotides read TGCGCCAGCAGGGAGGTTGGACAGGAGACCCAGTACTTC. Its translation is CASREVGQETQYF.

The chain links TRBV2 to TRBJ2-3, with 8 nucleotides matching TRBD2. Germline loops: CDR1 SNHLY, CDR2 FYNNEI. This CDR3 is built from 14 residues. Trimming removed 7 bases from V and 5 bases from J; junction bases left unmatched: 8. This CDR3 reads CASKAGAFEDTQYF. The CDR3 DNA is TGTGCCAGCAAAGCGGGGGCCTTTGAAGATACGCAGTATTTT.

This clone showed up just once. The chain links TRBV5-8 to TRBJ2-3; D is possibly TRBD2 (6 bases). Trimming left V 4 bases short and J 4 bases short, with 16 bases between. Germline CDR1 is SGHTS and CDR2 is YDEGEE. The CDR3 totals 15 residues. As DNA, the CDR3 is TGTGCCAGCAGCACCGGGACTGACGGGGCAGATACGCAGTATTTT. Amino acid sequence: CASSTGTDGADTQYF. Filled out from reference TRBV5-8 and TRBJ2-3, the complete variable domain reads EAGVTQSPTHLIKTRGQQATLRCSPISGHTSVYWYQQALGLGLQFLLWYDEGEERNRGNFPPRFSGRQFPNYSSELNVNALELEDSALYLCASSTGTDGADTQYFGPGTRLTVL.

This chain uses TRBV5-1 with TRBJ2-1, with TRBD1 identical over 8 bases. This CDR3 contains 15 residues. CDR1 is SGHRS and CDR2 is YFSETQ in the germline V gene. With 0 bases clipped from V and 7 bases from J, the junction kept 6 bases outside the gene matches. CDR3 bases: TGCGCCAGCAGCTTGGTCCGGGACAGGCAAAATGAGCAGTTCTTC. Its translation is CASSLVRDRQNEQFF.

This rearrangement joins TRBV21-1 to TRBJ2-3; the table's TRBD2 call for D was not verified on the DNA. TRBV21-1 is designated a pseudogene. The length of the CDR3 is 19 residues. The CDR3: CASSNPIAGGLDSTDTQYF. Written as DNA, the CDR3 is TGTGCCAGCAGCAATCCCATAGCGGGGGGGTTGGATAGCACAGATACGCAGTATTTT.

The chain uses TRBV27 and TRBJ2-6, with TRBD1 matching 9 bases. CDR1 is MNHEY, CDR2 SMNVEV, per germline (reference sequence). The CDR3 is made up of 17 amino acids. Trimming removed 6 bases from V and 2 bases from J; junction bases left unmatched: 8. CDR3 sequence reads: CASSPGQGSPGANVLTF. The CDR3 region has the DNA TGTGCCAGCAGCCCGGGACAGGGCTCCCCTGGGGCCAACGTCCTGACTTTC.

The J gene is TRBJ2-2, the V gene TRBV5-1; 9 bases map to TRBD1. The CDR3 has 16 residues. The V segment lost 4 bases and the J segment 0 bases; nucleotides outside the gene matches: 4. CDR1 is SGHRS, CDR2 YFSETQ, per germline. CDR3 residues: CASSPGTGSNTGELFF. CDR3 bases: TGCGCCAGCAGCCCCGGGACAGGGTCGAACACCGGGGAGCTGTTTTTT.